The rows below give T cell receptor beta chains drawn from one sample of a study of identical twins. Using its own MiXCR run on the 5' RACE reads, TCRdb lists one record per CDR3 protein. The sample yields around 490,000 distinct CDR3 sequences, about 20% seen once. The sample was also reused in another study, on yellow fever vaccine responses in identical twins.

Sequences were obtained from CD4+ T cells sorted from blood. These receptors all stem from a woman younger than 30 in good health. Each CDR3 is given with its conserved first and last residue. The D gene is left open where the match is weak. Not every row has a clone size; where given, it reads once, few, many or a size class.

D | size | J | V | CDR3 | DNA
- | few | TRBJ2-3 | TRBV20-1 | CSARADTQYF | TGCAGTGCTAGAGCGGATACGCAGTATTTT
TRBD2 | - | TRBJ2-3 | TRBV11-3 | CASSSWTSGGTDTQYF | TGTGCCAGCAGCTCCTGGACTAGCGGGGGCACAGATACGCAGTATTTT
TRBD2 | - | TRBJ2-3 | TRBV28 | CASSSAASGGDLDTQYF | TGTGCCAGCAGCTCGGCGGCTAGCGGGGGGGATTTAGATACGCAGTATTTT
- | - | TRBJ2-1 | TRBV28 | CASSPQRGASSYNEQFF | TGTGCCAGCAGTCCCCAAAGGGGCGCGAGCTCCTACAATGAGCAGTTCTTC
TRBD2 | few | TRBJ2-3 | TRBV4-2 | CASSQPPGLAITDTQYF | TGTGCCAGCAGCCAACCCCCGGGACTAGCTATCACAGATACGCAGTATTTT
TRBD1 | once | TRBJ1-4 | TRBV5-1 | CASSGGQGVPSVNKKLFF | TGCGCCAGCAGCGGGGGACAGGGGGTCCCCAGCGTTAATAAAAAACTGTTTTTT
- | - | TRBJ1-5 | TRBV4-1 | CASSQDGSNQPQHF | TGCGCCAGCAGCCAAGATGGTAGCAATCAGCCCCAGCATTTT
- | - | TRBJ2-1 | TRBV6-1 | CASRVGNEQFF | TGTGCCAGCAGGGTCGGCAATGAGCAGTTCTTC
TRBD1 | few | TRBJ2-1 | TRBV5-1 | CASSARDSSYNEQFF | TGCGCCAGCAGCGCCCGGGACAGTTCCTACAATGAGCAGTTCTTC
TRBD2 | - | TRBJ2-7 | TRBV3-1 | CASSPSGIPPYEQYF | TGTGCCAGCAGCCCTAGCGGGATACCCCCCTACGAGCAGTACTTC
TRBD2 | - | TRBJ2-3 | TRBV7-9 | CASSPSRLAGTDTQYF | TGTGCCAGCAGCCCCTCGAGACTAGCGGGAACGGATACGCAGTATTTT
- | few | TRBJ2-3 | TRBV24-1 | CATSVPGIDTQYF | TGTGCCACCAGTGTACCTGGCATAGATACGCAGTATTTT
- | - | TRBJ2-1 | TRBV18 | CASSPPLGGSSYNEQFF | TGTGCCAGCTCACCACCTCTCGGGGGAAGCTCCTACAATGAGCAGTTCTTC
- | once | TRBJ2-3 | TRBV20-1 | CSASSGGDTDTQYF | TGCAGTGCTAGTTCCGGCGGGGATACAGATACGCAGTATTTT
TRBD2 | - | TRBJ2-1 | TRBV9 | CASSVTSGRAGEQFF | TGTGCCAGCAGCGTGACTAGCGGGAGGGCCGGTGAGCAGTTCTTC
- | - | TRBJ1-6 | TRBV5-1 | CASRTVTGIRSPLHF | TGCGCCAGCAGGACGGTAACAGGGATCAGATCACCCCTCCACTTT
- | - | TRBJ2-3 | TRBV25-1 | CASTDGMPHGTQYF | TGTGCCAGCACCGACGGCATGCCCCACGGTACGCAGTATTTT
TRBD2 | few | TRBJ2-3 | TRBV6-5 | CASSYWTSVLAGDWDTQYF | TGTGCCAGCAGTTACTGGACTAGCGTATTAGCGGGAGATTGGGATACGCAGTATTTT
TRBD1 | few | TRBJ2-2 | TRBV19 | CASSSRQGGFSGELFF | TGTGCCAGTAGTTCCCGACAGGGCGGTTTCTCCGGGGAGCTGTTTTTT
- | - | TRBJ1-5 | TRBV12-3/TRBV12-4 | CASSLERNSNQPQHF | TGTGCCAGCAGTTTAGAGAGGAATAGCAATCAGCCCCAGCACTTT
- | few | TRBJ1-2 | TRBV5-1 | CASKRTGNYGYTF | TGCGCCAGCAAAAGGACGGGGAACTATGGCTACACCTTC
- | few | TRBJ2-5 | TRBV19 | CASSSGDLQTQYF | TGTGCCAGTAGTAGCGGGGACTTACAAACCCAGTACTTC
TRBD2 | - | TRBJ2-1 | TRBV7-9 | CASSLKREGLYNEQFF | TGTGCCAGCAGCCTTAAGCGGGAGGGCCTTTACAATGAGCAGTTCTTC
TRBD1 | few | TRBJ2-5 | TRBV12-3/TRBV12-4 | CASSRQGETQYF | TGTGCCAGCAGTCGACAGGGAGAGACCCAGTACTTC
TRBD1 | - | TRBJ2-3 | TRBV6-1 | CASSKGQGAGSDTQYF | TGTGCCAGCAGTAAGGGACAGGGGGCCGGATCGGATACGCAGTATTTT
- | few | TRBJ1-1 | TRBV2 | CASTQGQPGNTEAFF | TGTGCCAGCACCCAAGGACAGCCCGGAAACACTGAAGCTTTCTTT
- | - | TRBJ2-3 | TRBV29-1 | CSERTTDTQYF | TGCAGCGAACGGACTACAGATACGCAGTATTTT